The 23 T cell receptor beta chains below come from one sample, sequenced in a study of T cells expressing NK-cell markers (dated by TCRdb to the early 2020s). The method behind the library was 5' RACE. Sequencing instrument: Illumina HiSeq 2000. The reads were reprocessed in TCRdb, with one entry per CDR3 protein sequence and no accompanying DNA. For this sample, the table gives some 450,000 distinct CDR3 sequences. The ten largest clones capture more than 7% of the sample. Sequenced input: blood T cells: a sorted CD56 or NKG2C T cell subset, CD4+ or CD8+ T cells, or bulk PBMC T cells (not recorded which). The receptors originated from a woman aged 18 to 75 in good health.

The chain joins TRBV5-5 to TRBJ2-1. CDR3 size: 13 residues. In germline, CDR1 is SGHKS, CDR2 YYEKEE (reference sequence). The CDR3 loop reads CASSGLLQNSQFF. The full variable domain, rest sourced from reference TRBV5-5 and TRBJ2-1, is DAGVTQSPTHLIKTRGQQVTLRCSPISGHKSVSWYQQVLGQGPQFIFQYYEKEERGRGNFPDRFSARQFPNYSSELNVNALLLGDSALYLCASSGLLQNSQFFGPGTRLTVL.

The chain couples TRBV29-1 to TRBJ1-2. Per germline, CDR1 SQVTM and CDR2 ANQGSEA. The CDR3 loop spans 13 amino acids. CDR3 region: CSVVDNDIYGYTF.

V gene TRBV5-4 combines with J gene TRBJ2-5; TCRdb's assignment of TRBD2 cannot be checked, as there is no DNA. CDR1 and CDR2 from the germline V gene are SGHNT and YYREEE (reference sequence). The CDR3 runs 16 residues. This chain's CDR3 is CASSPQFLAGTETQYF.

The chain is built from TRBV15 and TRBJ2-3; checking the TCRdb D call of TRBD2 is not possible without DNA. This CDR3 has 15 amino acids. Germline V CDR1 and CDR2: LNHNV, YYDKDF (reference sequence). The CDR3 is CATSRGLADGDTQYF.

The chain couples TRBV5-6 to TRBJ2-3; TCRdb designates TRBD1, a call that cannot be tested without DNA. This CDR3 has 16 amino acids. CDR1 and CDR2 from the germline V gene are SGHDT and YYEEEE. CDR3 sequence: CASSWMTGPSTDTQYF.

V and J are TRBV18 and TRBJ2-3; TCRdb designates TRBD1, a call that cannot be tested without DNA. The CDR3 sequence is 18 residues long. Germline V CDR1 and CDR2: KGHSH, LQKENI. CDR3 sequence reads: CASSPPMPGSYGTDTQYF.

The chain uses TRBV10-3 and TRBJ2-3; the TCRdb D gene call, TRBD1, has no DNA to confirm it. This CDR3 contains 14 residues. Germline-derived CDR1 and CDR2 are ENHRY and SYGVKD. The CDR3 reads CAISYGQGVDTQYF.

V is TRBV20-1 and J is TRBJ2-5; as DNA is missing, the TRBD1 call by TCRdb cannot be tested. This CDR3 has 12 amino acids. CDR1 DFQATT and CDR2 SNEGSKA come from the germline V gene (reference sequence). CDR3 in amino acids: CSASRVYETQYF.

The chain combines TRBV7-6 with TRBJ2-2; with no DNA, the TCRdb D assignment of TRBD2 cannot be verified. Germline V CDR1 and CDR2: SGHVS, FNYEAQ. This CDR3 is built from 15 residues. The CDR3 loop is CASSQGTSGTGELFF.

CDR3 in amino acids: CASRAGGNNEQFF. The chain links TRBV2 to TRBJ2-1; with no DNA, the TCRdb D assignment of TRBD2 cannot be verified. Germline V gene data show CDR1 as SNHLY and CDR2 as FYNNEI. The CDR3 covers 13 residues.

This chain uses TRBV6-5 with TRBJ2-1. Germline CDR1 and CDR2: MNHEY and SVGAGI. The CDR3 has 14 residues. Here the CDR3 reads CASSYGGDYNEQFF.

The chain joins TRBV5-1 to TRBJ2-3; TCRdb returns TRBD1, unconfirmable since there is no DNA. Germline CDR1 reads SGHRS; CDR2 reads YFSETQ. The CDR3 has 16 residues. The CDR3 is CASSFHPGQGTDTQYF.

The chain uses TRBV6-1 and TRBJ1-1; the TCRdb D gene call, TRBD1, has no DNA to confirm it. The CDR3 consists of 16 residues. Germline V lookup: CDR1 MNHNS, CDR2 SASEGT. The CDR3 here is CASSPRQGPLYTEAFF.

The rearrangement links TRBV23-1 to TRBJ2-3; TCRdb's D gene call, TRBD1, goes unchecked for lack of DNA. TRBV23-1 is classed as an ORF, of uncertain function. This CDR3 has 19 residues. The CDR3 sequence: CASSQALRGQPCSTDTQYF.

V and J are TRBV6-1 and TRBJ1-2. The CDR3 is 15 amino acids. CDR1 is MNHNS, CDR2 SASEGT, per germline. The CDR3 is CASSLGPPPGYGYTF.

This rearrangement joins TRBV20-1 to TRBJ2-3; TCRdb gives TRBD2 as the D gene, but with no DNA this cannot be confirmed. This CDR3 comprises 16 residues. In germline, CDR1 is DFQATT, CDR2 SNEGSKA (reference sequence). The CDR3 here is CSARDAGGGYTDTQYF.

The genes are TRBV12-3 or TRBV12-4 and TRBJ1-1. The CDR3 sequence is 12 residues long. The CDR3 loop is CASSQIGTEAFF.

This chain joins TRBV7-9 and TRBJ2-1; no DNA is available, so the TRBD1 call from TCRdb remains unchecked. This CDR3 contains 15 residues. Germline CDR1 SEHNR, CDR2 FQNEAQ (reference sequence). CDR3 amino acids: CASSSPSAGLGEQFF.

The chain uses TRBV12-3 or TRBV12-4 and TRBJ1-1; the D call from TCRdb, TRBD1, cannot be confirmed without DNA. The CDR3 covers 15 residues. The CDR3 reads CASSLSLGGNTEAFF.

The CDR3 loop is CASYDGQSYNEQFF. The chain employs TRBV5-1 and TRBJ2-1; TCRdb designates TRBD1, a call that cannot be tested without DNA. Germline CDR1 and CDR2: SGHRS and YFSETQ. The CDR3 consists of 14 residues.

V gene TRBV6-5 combines with J gene TRBJ1-4; TCRdb lists TRBD1, though no DNA is available to test this call. CDR3 length: 12 residues. Germline values: CDR1 MNHEY, CDR2 SVGAGI. The CDR3 loop is CATRTGAEKLFF.

This chain joins TRBV6-1 and TRBJ1-5. Germline-derived CDR1 and CDR2 are MNHNS and SASEGT. This CDR3 has 13 amino acids. CDR3 loop: CASRKDLNQPQHF.

This chain links TRBV6-5 with TRBJ2-1. CDR3 length equals 14 residues. CDR1 MNHEY and CDR2 SVGAGI come from the germline V gene. The chain's CDR3 is CASSYRQVYNEQFF.